Shown below are 31 T cell receptor beta chains from a single sample sequenced in a study of OX40 agonist ivuxolimab in advanced cancers. TCRdb's table, derived via immunoSEQ multiplex PCR, lists solely in-frame clones and lacks some. Among 70,000 to 90,000 clones listed, over 70% were seen once. Material: CD4+ or CD8+ T cells sorted from blood, obtained in a trial of the OX40 agonist ivuxolimab. The receptors shown here come from an adult with an advanced solid tumor such as melanoma, head and neck, liver or kidney cancer.

About this clone: One junction end disagrees with the germline gene, perhaps due to a read error. The V call is TRBV19, the J call TRBJ2-7; the D gene is possibly TRBD1 (5 bases). In germline, CDR1 is LNHDA, CDR2 SQIVND (reference sequence). The CDR3 is made up of 12 amino acids. CDR3 DNA: TGTGCCAGTAGTATGGTTGGGTCAGGACACCGATTC. Amino acids: CASSMVGSGHRF. The full variable domain, in which reference TRBV19 and TRBJ2-7 provide the parts outside the CDR3, is DGGITQSPKYLFRKEGQNVTLSCEQNLNHDAMYWYRQDPGQGLRLIYYSQIVNDFQKGDIAEGYSVSREKKESFPLTVTSAQKNPTAFYLCASSMVGSGHRFGPGTRLTVT.

This clone was detected once. The rearrangement links TRBV10-3 to TRBJ2-2, with D tentatively TRBD2 (6 bases). The V end lost 3 bases, the J end lost 3 bases, and 11 bases lay between the germline ends. The CDR3 runs 15 residues. CDR1 and CDR2 (germline): ENHRY, SYGVKD. CDR3 coding DNA: TGTGCCATCAGTGATGGCAGGGAGGACACCGGGGAGCTGTTTTTT. Translated: CAISDGREDTGELFF.

The chain is built from TRBV30 and TRBJ2-1; 11 nucleotides agree with TRBD2. The length of the CDR3 is 14 residues. Germline lookup yields CDR1 GTSNPN and CDR2 SVGIG (reference sequence). V dropped 6 bases and J dropped 2; count of bases not matched to a gene: 3. DNA for the CDR3: TGTGCCTGTAGGACTAGCGGGCCCTACAATGAGCAGTTCTTC. This gives the protein CACRTSGPYNEQFF.

The V gene is TRBV18, the J gene TRBJ1-4; 8 bases are shared with TRBD1. The germline gives CDR1 KGHSH, CDR2 LQKENI. J was trimmed by 6 bases and V by 6 bases; bases with no gene match: 9. The CDR3 sequence is 15 residues long. The DNA for the CDR3 is TGTGCCAGCTCCGAAGCAGGGGGCGCATATGAAAAACTGTTTTTT. Encoded protein: CASSEAGGAYEKLFF.

Only one count was recorded for this clone. The chain carries TRBV18 and TRBJ2-3; D ambiguous. The CDR3 loop spans 13 amino acids. Trimming took 4 bases from V and 1 from J, leaving 6 bases between them. CDR1 is KGHSH and CDR2 is LQKENI in the germline V gene. The CDR3, as DNA: TGTGCCAGCTCACTTCGCGGCACAGATACGCAGTATTTT. It translates to CASSLRGTDTQYF.

The chain's CDR3 is CASSLGTGRNTEAFF. For the CDR3, the DNA is TGTGCCAGCAGCTTAGGTACAGGGCGAAACACTGAAGCTTTCTTT. This sequence joins TRBV7-9 and TRBJ1-1; a possible D gene is TRBD1 (6 bases). Trimming pared 1 base from V and 2 bases from J, leaving 11 bases between. Germline V gene data show CDR1 as SEHNR and CDR2 as FQNEAQ (reference sequence). The CDR3 sequence is 15 residues long.

This chain connects TRBV9 to TRBJ1-5; the D is unclear. The ends were cut back, 3 bases at V and 0 bases at J, with 10 bases in the middle. The CDR3 extends over 15 amino acids. Looked up from germline, CDR1 is SGDLS and CDR2 is YYNGEE. The CDR3 reads CASSETAGSNQPQHF. The CDR3 coding sequence is TGTGCCAGCAGCGAGACGGCGGGTAGCAATCAGCCCCAGCATTTT.

The chain recombines TRBV11-3 with TRBJ2-7, with 7 nucleotides matching TRBD1. The germline CDR1 and CDR2 sequences are SGHNT and YENEEA. The CDR3 totals 14 residues. J gave up 4 bases and V 3 bases, and 6 bases lay outside the gene matches. CDR3 in amino acids: CASSFEKGAYEQYF. CDR3 sequence (DNA): TGTGCCAGCAGCTTCGAGAAGGGGGCATACGAGCAGTACTTC.

The chain couples TRBV15 to TRBJ1-1; D perhaps matches TRBD1 (5 bases). The V end was cut by 0 bases, the J end by 4 bases, with 12 bases between. The CDR3 has 15 residues. The germline CDR1 and CDR2 sequences are LNHNV and YYDKDF (reference sequence). The CDR3 region is CATSRDPRRATEAFF. CDR3 DNA sequence: TGTGCCACCAGCAGAGATCCTCGCAGGGCCACTGAAGCTTTCTTT.

The CDR3 spells CASSTTGEAEKLFF. Written as DNA, the CDR3 is TGTGCCAGCAGCACGACAGGGGAGGCTGAAAAACTGTTTTTT. The rearrangement joins TRBV7-9 to TRBJ1-4; 8 bases match TRBD1. The germline V gene has CDR1 SEHNR and CDR2 FQNEAQ (reference sequence). Unmatched junction bases numbered 6, after V lost 5 bases and J lost 7 bases. The CDR3 runs to 14 residues.

This CDR3 reads CASSSDSAAAFF. The CDR3, as DNA: TGTGCCAGCAGTTCCGACAGTGCTGCAGCTTTCTTT. The J gene is TRBJ1-1, the V gene TRBV6-5; D is perhaps TRBD1 (5 bases). CDR1 is MNHEY, CDR2 SVGAGI, per germline. The length of the CDR3 is 12 residues. The V end lost 4 bases, the J end lost 10 bases, and 13 bases lay between the germline ends.

The chain combines TRBV6-6 with TRBJ2-3; maybe TRBD2 (6 bases). The germline CDR1 and CDR2 sequences are MNHNY and SVGAGI (reference sequence). The CDR3 covers 13 residues. The ends were cut back, 4 bases at V and 7 bases at J, with 12 bases in the middle. Here the CDR3 DNA reads TGTGCCAGCAGTTCACTAGCCTCCTATACGCAGTATTTT. This encodes CASSSLASYTQYF.

This rearrangement joins TRBV7-9 to TRBJ1-6; tentatively, D is TRBD1 (5 bases). Germline V gives CDR1 SEHNR, CDR2 FQNEAQ (reference sequence). V was trimmed by 3 bases and J by 7 bases, leaving 7 bases between them. The CDR3 has 13 amino acids. CDR3 residues: CASSLGRNSPLHF. CDR3 DNA: TGTGCCAGCAGCTTGGGACGAAATTCACCCCTCCACTTT.

Comments on this clone: The identical CDR3 is also encoded by other nucleotide sequences in the sample. This chain links TRBV19 with TRBJ2-7, with 9 bases fitting TRBD2. V shed 3 bases, J shed 4 bases, and the junction held 10 bases outside the gene matches. The CDR3 contains 16 residues. CDR1 is LNHDA, CDR2 SQIVND, per germline (reference sequence). The CDR3 DNA is TGTGCCAGTAGTATCGAGTTAGCGGGGGTAGGGTACGAGCAGTACTTC. As protein: CASSIELAGVGYEQYF.

The chain employs TRBV5-1 and TRBJ2-1, with D perhaps TRBD1 (6 bases). The CDR3 is made up of 14 amino acids. CDR1 is SGHRS, CDR2 YFSETQ, per germline. Trimming shortened V by 2 bases and J by 4 bases, and 10 bases separated the two germline ends. CDR3 DNA: TGCGCCAGCAGCTTCGGACAGCGTTACAATGAGCAGTTCTTC. This translates into CASSFGQRYNEQFF.

The J gene is TRBJ2-1, the V gene TRBV6-5; 9 bases align to TRBD1. CDR3 size: 16 residues. Per germline, CDR1 MNHEY and CDR2 SVGAGI. The V and J ends lost 2 bases and 0 bases, in that order; junction bases with no gene match: 2. CDR3 bases: TGTGCCAGCAGTTACGGGACAGGGAGCTCCTACAATGAGCAGTTCTTC. It yields the protein CASSYGTGSSYNEQFF.

This chain's CDR3 is CASSPGQVSNQPQHF. CDR3 in DNA: TGTGCCAGCTCACCGGGACAGGTTAGCAATCAGCCCCAGCATTTT. The rearrangement links TRBV18 to TRBJ1-5; 8 bases map to TRBD1. CDR1 is KGHSH, CDR2 LQKENI, per germline. This CDR3 is 15 amino acids long. Trimming cost V 3 bases and J 0 bases; bases outside gene matches: 1. Looking up the rest from reference TRBV18 and TRBJ1-5 gives the full variable domain: NAGVMQNPRHLVRRRGQEARLRCSPMKGHSHVYWYRQLPEEGLKFMVYLQKENIIDESGMPKERFSAEFPKEGPSILRIQQVVRGDSAAYFCASSPGQVSNQPQHFGDGTRLSIL.

Regarding this clone: The junction departs from the called germline gene at one end, perhaps through a read error. The chain is built from TRBV19 and TRBJ1-3; D unclear. From germline, CDR1 is LNHDA and CDR2 SQIVND (reference sequence). The CDR3 extends over 12 amino acids. As DNA, the CDR3 is TGTGCCAGTAGTATAGCTGGGAACACCATATATTTT. Amino acids: CASSIAGNTIYF. The variable domain in full, completed from reference TRBV19 and TRBJ1-3, reads DGGITQSPKYLFRKEGQNVTLSCEQNLNHDAMYWYRQDPGQGLRLIYYSQIVNDFQKGDIAEGYSVSREKKESFPLTVTSAQKNPTAFYLCASSIAGNTIYFGEGSWLTVV.

This clone occurred once. The genes are TRBV6-5 and TRBJ1-2; 10 positions match TRBD1. The V and J ends lost 4 bases and 3 bases, in that order; junction bases with no gene match: 5. The CDR3 sequence is 15 residues long. Germline CDR1 and CDR2: MNHEY and SVGAGI. CDR3 sequence: CASSSRDRGYYGYTF. Here the CDR3 DNA reads TGTGCCAGCAGTTCCCGGGACAGGGGCTACTATGGCTACACCTTC.

This clone was seen just once. The V call is TRBV10-3, the J call TRBJ1-1; a weak D match, TRBD1 (5 bases). The CDR3 length is 14 residues. In germline, CDR1 is ENHRY, CDR2 SYGVKD. The V gene lost 10 bases and the J gene lost 0 bases, with 15 bases spanning the gap. The CDR3 reads CATKGAGVNTEAFF. CDR3 sequence (DNA): TGTGCCACCAAAGGGGCTGGAGTGAACACTGAAGCTTTCTTT.

J is TRBJ1-2 and V is TRBV4-2; possibly TRBD1 for D (5 bases). There are 15 residues in the CDR3. V dropped 2 bases and J dropped 4 bases, with 14 bases sitting between them. Germline V gives CDR1 LGHNA, CDR2 YNFKEQ. The chain's CDR3 is CASSQLGGASYGYTF. CDR3 DNA sequence: TGTGCCAGCAGCCAACTTGGAGGGGCTAGCTATGGCTACACCTTC.

The V call is TRBV7-9, the J call TRBJ2-6; D is undetermined. The germline V and J ends were trimmed by 5 bases and 0 bases, with 17 bases remaining between them. Looked up from germline, CDR1 is SEHNR and CDR2 is FQNEAQ (reference sequence). The CDR3 length is 18 residues. This chain's CDR3 is CASSPPPDAFSGANVLTF. The CDR3 coding sequence is TGTGCCAGCAGCCCCCCCCCAGATGCCTTCTCTGGGGCCAACGTCCTGACTTTC.

The chain recombines TRBV7-9 with TRBJ2-5; 7 nucleotides align to TRBD2. The ends lost 5 bases at V and 5 bases at J; junction bases unmatched: 8. This CDR3 spans 14 amino acids. Looked up from germline, CDR1 is SEHNR and CDR2 is FQNEAQ (reference sequence). CDR3 region: CASSPTGEGETQYF. The CDR3 region has the DNA TGTGCCAGCAGCCCAACCGGGGAGGGTGAGACCCAGTACTTC.

This sequence joins TRBV10-3 and TRBJ2-2, with D unresolved. This CDR3 region has 14 residues. Germline loops: CDR1 ENHRY, CDR2 SYGVKD. V dropped 6 bases and J dropped 3 bases, with 11 bases sitting between them. The CDR3 sequence is CAISLVGYTGELFF. The CDR3 DNA reads as TGTGCCATCAGCTTGGTCGGATACACCGGGGAGCTGTTTTTT.

The chain is built from TRBV13 and TRBJ2-1; possible D gene TRBD1, 5 bases. From germline, CDR1 is PRHDT and CDR2 FYEKMQ (reference sequence). This CDR3 has 18 amino acids. Trimming pared 3 bases from V and 0 bases from J, leaving 18 bases between. CDR3 residues: CASSFRIGDSSSYNEQFF. The CDR3 DNA sequence: TGTGCCAGCAGCTTCCGTATAGGGGATTCAAGCTCCTACAATGAGCAGTTCTTC.

In this sample, this clone turned up a few times. The chain combines TRBV6-1 with TRBJ1-5; D is perhaps TRBD1 (6 bases). Per the germline V gene, CDR1 is MNHNS and CDR2 is SASEGT. The CDR3 spans 15 residues. V dropped 5 bases and J dropped 3 bases, with 14 bases sitting between them. The CDR3 spells CASSPRDTFNQPQHF. CDR3 DNA: TGTGCCAGCAGTCCCCGGGACACCTTCAATCAGCCCCAGCATTTT.

The genes are TRBV7-8 and TRBJ2-7; 7 bases are shared with TRBD1. After removal of 4 bases from V and 7 bases from J, the junction contained 10 bases not matched to a gene. Germline lookup yields CDR1 SGHVS and CDR2 FQNEAQ. The CDR3 is made up of 14 amino acids. The CDR3 loop reads CASSSMTGLMEQYF. The CDR3 nucleotides read TGTGCCAGCAGCTCAATGACAGGGCTTATGGAGCAGTACTTC.

The chain combines TRBV4-3 with TRBJ2-1; 7 nucleotides align to TRBD2. Germline V CDR1 and CDR2: LGHNA, YSLEER. CDR3 length: 18 amino acids. The J segment lost 8 bases and the V segment lost 0 bases, leaving 16 bases of the junction unmatched. The CDR3 bases are TGCGCCAGCAGCCAAGATCAGCTTGTCGGCGGGAGTACGGATGAGCAGTTCTTC. This encodes CASSQDQLVGGSTDEQFF.

This chain links TRBV7-8 with TRBJ1-5, with TRBD1 as a possible D gene (5 bases). The CDR3 totals 16 residues. CDR1 SGHVS and CDR2 FQNEAQ come from the germline V gene. V was pared by 5 bases and J by 4 bases, with 18 bases between. The CDR3 loop reads CASSHGLGQGNQPQHF. Written as DNA, the CDR3 is TGTGCCAGCAGCCATGGTTTAGGACAAGGAAATCAGCCCCAGCATTTT.

This sequence joins TRBV12-5 and TRBJ2-3; 8 bases match TRBD2. This CDR3 is built from 15 residues. V lost 6 bases, J lost 5 bases, and 10 bases stayed unmatched. Germline values: CDR1 LGHNT, CDR2 FRNRAP. This chain's CDR3 is CASGNPGLAGDTQYF. As DNA, the CDR3 is TGTGCTAGTGGCAACCCCGGGCTAGCGGGAGATACGCAGTATTTT.

The rearrangement joins TRBV18 to TRBJ1-1; D is ambiguous. V lost 3 bases, J lost 11 bases, and 16 bases lay in between. The CDR3 length is 13 residues. Germline CDR1 reads KGHSH; CDR2 reads LQKENI. CDR3 DNA: TGTGCCAGCTCACCTGCAGAACTCCAAGGTGCTTTCTTT. Its translation: CASSPAELQGAFF.